The 25 T cell receptor beta chains reported below all come from one sample, sequenced in a study of cytomegalovirus exposure and HLA in healthy donors. 60 Vbeta and 13 Jbeta primers were used in PCR. Libraries were prepared by immunoSEQ multiplex PCR; TCRdb keeps only in-frame clonotypes and omits some of them. Of roughly 180,000 clones in the sample, about 86% were seen once. The sample consisted of PBMCs. These receptors all stem from a woman between 18 and 29 years old in good health and CMV-seropositive.

The chain combines TRBV7-3 with TRBJ2-1; the match to TRBD2 covers 8 bases. Per the germline V gene, CDR1 is SGHTA and CDR2 is FQGTGA. V gave up 2 bases and J gave up 7 bases; unmatched junction bases: 10. The CDR3 length is 16 residues. The CDR3 region has the DNA TGTGCCAGCAGCTTACCCGCCGGACTAGCTTTAAATGAGCAGTTCTTC. It specifies CASSLPAGLALNEQFF.

V gene TRBV6-1 combines with J gene TRBJ2-7; TRBD1 matches 8 bases. The CDR3 has 14 residues. Trimming took 8 bases from V and 3 from J; bases not matched to a gene: 9. Germline V gene sequence: CDR1 MNHNS, CDR2 SASEGT. This CDR3 is CASRTDRVGYEQYF. The CDR3 DNA is TGTGCCAGCCGGACGGACAGGGTCGGCTACGAGCAGTACTTC.

In nucleotides, the CDR3 is TGTGCCAGCAGTTACTCTCGGGGGTTGGATGAAAAACTGTTTTTT. It encodes CASSYSRGLDEKLFF. V gene TRBV6-6 combines with J gene TRBJ1-4; D perhaps matches TRBD1 (5 bases). The ends were cut back, 0 bases at V and 6 bases at J, with 11 bases in the middle. The V gene's germline CDR1 is MNHNY and CDR2 SVGAGI (reference sequence). The CDR3 has 15 residues.

The chain combines TRBV4-1 with TRBJ1-2; D might be TRBD1 (6 bases). Deletions cut 5 bases from V and 2 bases from J, with 18 bases between. Germline V gene data show CDR1 as MGHRA and CDR2 as YSYEKL. This CDR3 has 16 residues. Written as DNA, the CDR3 is TGCGCCAGCAGCATATCGGTCAACAGGGCCAACTATGGCTACACCTTC. It encodes CASSISVNRANYGYTF.

The chain links TRBV6-1 to TRBJ1-1; tentatively, D is TRBD1 (5 bases). The CDR3 consists of 14 residues. Trimming shortened V by 6 bases and J by 3 bases, and 14 bases separated the two germline ends. Germline CDR1 is MNHNS and CDR2 is SASEGT. CDR3 in DNA: TGTGCCAGCAGAGCAGGGTTTTCTGACACTGAAGCTTTCTTT. It encodes CASRAGFSDTEAFF.

This clone was seen a handful of times. The rearrangement uses TRBV4-1 and TRBJ1-4; D not certain. Per germline, CDR1 MGHRA and CDR2 YSYEKL. The V and J ends lost 4 bases and 1 base respectively, with 16 bases between them. The CDR3 runs to 17 residues. DNA of the CDR3: TGCGCCAGCAGCCCCCTTCACGGCGGAGGAACTAATGAAAAACTGTTTTTT. Its protein is CASSPLHGGGTNEKLFF.

The rearrangement uses TRBV4-1 and TRBJ1-6; D is unresolved. V was pared by 0 bases and J by 9 bases, with 15 bases between. Looked up from germline, CDR1 is MGHRA and CDR2 is YSYEKL. The CDR3 contains 16 residues. CDR3 bases: TGCGCCAGCAGCCAAGATTACTCTTACCAGGCTTCACCCCTCCACTTT. Its protein is CASSQDYSYQASPLHF.

The rearrangement joins TRBV1 to TRBJ2-1; no check of the table's D call, TRBD2, against the DNA was made. TRBV1 is marked as a pseudogene. CDR3 length equals 16 residues. The CDR3 sequence: CTSSQGLASVVNEQFF. CDR3 in DNA: TGCACCAGCAGCCAGGGGTTGGCTAGCGTAGTCAATGAGCAGTTCTTC.

The chain employs TRBV19 and TRBJ2-1; D not resolved. The CDR3 covers 13 residues. Trimming shortened V by 6 bases and J by 4 bases, and 10 bases separated the two germline ends. CDR1 and CDR2 from the germline V gene are LNHDA and SQIVND (reference sequence). The CDR3 DNA reads as TGTGCCAGTAGGTCGACTGGGTACAATGAGCAGTTCTTC. It yields the protein CASRSTGYNEQFF. The whole variable domain, filled in from reference TRBV19 and TRBJ2-1, reads DGGITQSPKYLFRKEGQNVTLSCEQNLNHDAMYWYRQDPGQGLRLIYYSQIVNDFQKGDIAEGYSVSREKKESFPLTVTSAQKNPTAFYLCASRSTGYNEQFFGPGTRLTVL.

This chain uses TRBV6-7 with TRBJ2-4; no reliable D call. TRBV6-7 is an ORF for which the function is uncertain. CDR3 length equals 16 residues. Trimming cost V 7 bases and J 0 bases, with 16 bases left between them. The chain's CDR3 is CASNLPAGLAKNIQYF. Written as DNA, the CDR3 is TGTGCCAGCAATTTACCCGCAGGATTAGCCAAAAACATTCAGTACTTC.

The V gene is TRBV6-1, the J gene TRBJ2-1, with TRBD2 identical over 13 bases. J lost 4 bases, V lost 11 bases, and 2 bases had no gene match. Germline V gene data show CDR1 as MNHNS and CDR2 as SASEGT. The CDR3 contains 13 residues. CDR3 residues: CAGTSGEYNEQFF. CDR3 bases: TGTGCCGGGACTAGCGGGGAGTACAATGAGCAGTTCTTC.

V and J are TRBV4-1 and TRBJ1-5; weak D call: TRBD1 (6 bases). The V gene's germline CDR1 is MGHRA and CDR2 YSYEKL. The CDR3 is 17 amino acids. V lost 1 base and J 2 bases, leaving 15 bases between the germline ends. CDR3 DNA sequence: TGCGCCAGCAGCCAAGTGGGGGTCAGGGGCGGCAATCAGCCCCAGCATTTT. Its protein is CASSQVGVRGGNQPQHF.

This chain links TRBV4-1 with TRBJ2-5; 13 bases are a match to TRBD2. The germline gives CDR1 MGHRA, CDR2 YSYEKL. The ends lost 5 bases at V and 2 bases at J; junction bases unmatched: 14. The CDR3 loop spans 19 amino acids. The CDR3 spells CASSSRTSGGPGPQETQYF. The CDR3 DNA sequence: TGCGCCAGCAGCTCTCGGACTAGCGGGGGACCCGGCCCACAAGAGACCCAGTACTTC.

The rearrangement links TRBV11-2 to TRBJ1-1; 8 bases agree with TRBD1. Germline CDR1 SGHAT, CDR2 FQNNGV. The ends lost 5 bases at V and 5 bases at J; junction bases unmatched: 7. The CDR3 loop spans 14 amino acids. The chain's CDR3 is CASSQTGERTEAFF. CDR3 in DNA: TGTGCCAGCAGCCAGACAGGGGAGAGGACTGAAGCTTTCTTT. The full variable domain, in which reference TRBV11-2 and TRBJ1-1 provide the parts outside the CDR3, is EAGVAQSPRYKIIEKRQSVAFWCNPISGHATLYWYQQILGQGPKLLIQFQNNGVVDDSQLPKDRFSAERLKGVDSTLKIQPAKLEDSAVYLCASSQTGERTEAFFGQGTRLTVV.

V is TRBV10-3 and J is TRBJ2-2; TRBD2 matches 10 bases. The CDR3 extends over 16 amino acids. Germline V gene lookup returns CDR1 ENHRY and CDR2 SYGVKD. V was clipped by 4 bases and J by 6 bases; unmatched bases: 8. The CDR3 bases are TGTGCCATCAGTGGAGGTAGCGGGGGGCCCCCCGGGGAGCTGTTTTTT. Translating it yields CAISGGSGGPPGELFF.

This clone was found a few times. The chain couples TRBV27 to TRBJ2-5; D possibly corresponds to TRBD1 (5 bases). Trimming shortened V by 6 bases and J by 5 bases, and 13 bases separated the two germline ends. This CDR3 has 13 amino acids. The V gene's germline CDR1 is MNHEY and CDR2 SMNVEV (reference sequence). The DNA of the CDR3 is TGTGCCAGCAGCACTGAGGCAGGGGAGACCCAGTACTTC. It specifies CASSTEAGETQYF.

The chain employs TRBV5-1 and TRBJ2-5; 8 nucleotides match TRBD1. The CDR3 runs to 14 residues. V trimming: 4 bases; J trimming: 5 bases; junction bases outside the gene matches: 7. Germline lookup yields CDR1 SGHRS and CDR2 YFSETQ. This CDR3 reads CASSRQGIEETQYF. The CDR3, as DNA: TGCGCCAGCAGCCGACAGGGGATTGAGGAGACCCAGTACTTC.

The V and J genes are TRBV27 and TRBJ2-3; 12 bases agree with TRBD2. V lost 5 bases, J lost 2 bases, and 8 bases stayed unmatched. Germline CDR1 MNHEY, CDR2 SMNVEV (reference sequence). The CDR3 covers 17 residues. CDR3 residues: CASSTQPSGGDTDTQYF. The CDR3 coding sequence is TGTGCCAGCAGTACACAACCTAGCGGGGGGGACACAGATACGCAGTATTTT.

The V gene is TRBV5-1, the J gene TRBJ2-5; 8 bases are a match to TRBD2. J gave up 0 bases and V 0 bases, and 7 bases lay outside the gene matches. The CDR3 extends over 17 amino acids. Germline-derived CDR1 and CDR2 are SGHRS and YFSETQ. The CDR3 spells CASSLDAAGGYQETQYF. The CDR3 DNA reads as TGCGCCAGCAGCTTGGATGCCGCGGGGGGTTACCAAGAGACCCAGTACTTC.

V is TRBV5-1 and J is TRBJ2-3, with 7 bases that match TRBD2. CDR3 length: 15 amino acids. V dropped 0 bases and J dropped 5; count of bases not matched to a gene: 6. Germline CDR1 is SGHRS and CDR2 is YFSETQ. CDR3 protein: CASSLEWRGLDTQYF. Written as DNA, the CDR3 is TGCGCCAGCAGCTTGGAGTGGCGGGGGTTAGATACGCAGTATTTT.

V usage is TRBV6-5 and J usage is TRBJ1-2; perhaps TRBD1 as D (5 bases). Germline V lookup: CDR1 MNHEY, CDR2 SVGAGI. Trimming shortened V by 5 bases and J by 8 bases, and 15 bases separated the two germline ends. The CDR3 contains 13 residues. CDR3 nucleotides: TGTGCCAGCAGTCAACGCCAGGGTTTAGGCTACACCTTC. Protein: CASSQRQGLGYTF.

This chain joins TRBV9 and TRBJ1-1, with TRBD1 matching 9 bases. This CDR3 is built from 14 residues. Germline trimming cut 4 bases from V and 3 bases from J; bases unmatched to any gene: 4. Germline lookup yields CDR1 SGDLS and CDR2 YYNGEE. The CDR3 DNA sequence: TGTGCCAGCAGCCCTAGGACAGGGGACACTGAAGCTTTCTTT. As protein: CASSPRTGDTEAFF.

As to this clone: A read error may produce the germline difference seen at one junction end. The rearrangement joins TRBV14 to TRBJ2-3, with TRBD2 matching over 14 bases. Germline V gene sequence: CDR1 SGHDN, CDR2 FVKESK. This CDR3 has 15 amino acids. CDR3 DNA sequence: TGTGCCAGCAGCCCCCCGGGACTAGCGGGGGCCCCCCAGGGTTTT. This translates into CASSPPGLAGAPQGF.

J is TRBJ1-1 and V is TRBV7-3, with D possibly being TRBD1 (5 bases). The CDR3 has 14 amino acids. Germline assignment: CDR1 SGHTA and CDR2 FQGTGA. Trimming stripped 4 bases from V and 5 bases from J, with 14 bases between. The CDR3 spells CASSSAGGGTEAFF. The CDR3 bases are TGTGCCAGCAGCTCAGCTGGGGGGGGGACTGAAGCTTTCTTT.

This chain links TRBV29-1 with TRBJ2-3; D gene uncertain. The CDR3 extends over 14 amino acids. V was trimmed by 4 bases and J by 5 bases, leaving 16 bases between them. Germline values: CDR1 SQVTM, CDR2 ANQGSEA. DNA for the CDR3: TGCAGCGTTGCAGGCTCGGTCACGTTAGATACGCAGTATTTT. This encodes CSVAGSVTLDTQYF.